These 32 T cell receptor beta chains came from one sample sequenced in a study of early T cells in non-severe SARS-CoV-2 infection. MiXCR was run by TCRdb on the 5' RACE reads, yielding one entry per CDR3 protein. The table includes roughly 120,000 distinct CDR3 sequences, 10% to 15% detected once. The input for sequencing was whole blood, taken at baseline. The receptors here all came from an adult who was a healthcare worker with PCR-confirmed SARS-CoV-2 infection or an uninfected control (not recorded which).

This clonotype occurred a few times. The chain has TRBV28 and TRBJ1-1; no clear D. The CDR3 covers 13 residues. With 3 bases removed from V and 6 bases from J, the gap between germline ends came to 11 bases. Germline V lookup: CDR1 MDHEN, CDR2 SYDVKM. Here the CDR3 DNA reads TGTGCCAGCAGTTTCCCGGGCCTCGCTGAAGCTTTCTTT. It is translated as CASSFPGLAEAFF. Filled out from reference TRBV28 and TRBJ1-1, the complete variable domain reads DVKVTQSSRYLVKRTGEKVFLECVQDMDHENMFWYRQDPGLGLRLIYFSYDVKMKEKGDIPEGYSVSREKKERFSLILESASTNQTSMYLCASSFPGLAEAFFGQGTRLTVV.

The CDR3 region is CAISEGPHYGYTF. CDR3 coding DNA: TGTGCCATCAGTGAGGGGCCCCACTATGGCTACACCTTC. The V gene is TRBV10-3, the J gene TRBJ1-2; D unclear. V lost 2 bases and J lost 3, with 7 bases in between. The germline V gene encodes CDR1 ENHRY and CDR2 SYGVKD. This CDR3 spans 13 amino acids.

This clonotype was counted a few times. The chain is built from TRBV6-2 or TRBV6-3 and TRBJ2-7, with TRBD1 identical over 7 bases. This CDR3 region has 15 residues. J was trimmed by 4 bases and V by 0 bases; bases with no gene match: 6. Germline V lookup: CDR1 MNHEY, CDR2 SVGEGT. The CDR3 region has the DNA TGTGCCAGCAGTTACTCTTCAGGGGGAACTTACGAGCAGTACTTC. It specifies CASSYSSGGTYEQYF.

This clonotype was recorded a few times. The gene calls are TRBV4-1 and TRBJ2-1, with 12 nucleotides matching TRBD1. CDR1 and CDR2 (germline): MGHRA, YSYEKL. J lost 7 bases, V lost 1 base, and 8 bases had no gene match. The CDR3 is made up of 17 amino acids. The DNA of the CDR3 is TGCGCCAGCAGCCAAGTTCGGGGGACAGGGGGCCTTAATGAGCAGTTCTTC. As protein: CASSQVRGTGGLNEQFF.

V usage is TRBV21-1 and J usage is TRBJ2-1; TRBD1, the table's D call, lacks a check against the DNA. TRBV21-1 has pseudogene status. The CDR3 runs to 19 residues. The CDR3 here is CASSKWTPLPGGSGNEQFF. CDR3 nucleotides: TGTGCCAGCAGCAAATGGACGCCACTTCCAGGGGGTTCAGGCAATGAGCAGTTCTTC.

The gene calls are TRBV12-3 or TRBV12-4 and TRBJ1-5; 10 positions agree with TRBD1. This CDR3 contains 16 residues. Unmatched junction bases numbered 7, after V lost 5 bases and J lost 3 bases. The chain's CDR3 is CASSLSGQGINQPQHF. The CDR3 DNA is TGTGCCAGCAGTCTCTCGGGACAGGGGATCAATCAGCCCCAGCATTTT.

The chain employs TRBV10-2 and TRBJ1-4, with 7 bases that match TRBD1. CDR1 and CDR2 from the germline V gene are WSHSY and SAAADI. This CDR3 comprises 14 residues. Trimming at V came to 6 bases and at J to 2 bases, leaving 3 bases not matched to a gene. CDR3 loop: CASRQGPTNEKLFF. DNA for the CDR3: TGCGCCAGCAGACAGGGGCCGACTAATGAAAAACTGTTTTTT.

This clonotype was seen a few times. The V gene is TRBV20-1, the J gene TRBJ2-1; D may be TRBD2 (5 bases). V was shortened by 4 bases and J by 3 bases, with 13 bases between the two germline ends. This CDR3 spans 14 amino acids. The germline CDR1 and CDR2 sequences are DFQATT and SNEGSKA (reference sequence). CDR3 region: CSAIWTGNYNEQFF. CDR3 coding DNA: TGCAGTGCTATTTGGACTGGTAACTACAATGAGCAGTTCTTC.

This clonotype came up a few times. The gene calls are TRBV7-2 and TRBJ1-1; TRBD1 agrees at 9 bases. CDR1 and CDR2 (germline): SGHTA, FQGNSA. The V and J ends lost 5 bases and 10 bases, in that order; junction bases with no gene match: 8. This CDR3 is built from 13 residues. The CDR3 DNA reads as TGTGCCAGCAGCCTCACAGGGGGCATAGGAGCTTTCTTT. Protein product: CASSLTGGIGAFF.

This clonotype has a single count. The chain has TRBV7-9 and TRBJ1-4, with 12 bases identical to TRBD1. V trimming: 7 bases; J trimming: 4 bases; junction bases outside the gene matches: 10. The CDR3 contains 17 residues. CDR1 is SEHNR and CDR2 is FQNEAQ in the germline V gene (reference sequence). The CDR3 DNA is TGTGCCAGCATCAATTGGGACAGGGGGCGCAATAATGAAAAACTGTTTTTT. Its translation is CASINWDRGRNNEKLFF.

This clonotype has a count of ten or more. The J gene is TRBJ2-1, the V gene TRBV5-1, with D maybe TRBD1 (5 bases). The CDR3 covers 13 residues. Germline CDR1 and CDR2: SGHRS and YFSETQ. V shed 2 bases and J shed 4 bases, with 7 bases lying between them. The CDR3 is CASSFRDYNEQFF. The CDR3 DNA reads TGCGCCAGCAGCTTCAGGGATTACAATGAGCAGTTCTTC. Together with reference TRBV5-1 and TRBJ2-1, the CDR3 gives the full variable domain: KAGVTQTPRYLIKTRGQQVTLSCSPISGHRSVSWYQQTPGQGLQFLFEYFSETQRNKGNFPGRFSGRQFSNSRSEMNVSTLELGDSALYLCASSFRDYNEQFFGPGTRLTVL.

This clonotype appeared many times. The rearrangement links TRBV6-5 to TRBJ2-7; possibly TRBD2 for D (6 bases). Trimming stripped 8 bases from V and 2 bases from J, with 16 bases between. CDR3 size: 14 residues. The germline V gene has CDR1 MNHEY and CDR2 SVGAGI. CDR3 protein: CASGGGQPPYEQYF. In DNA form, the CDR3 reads TGTGCCAGCGGGGGAGGACAACCGCCCTACGAGCAGTACTTC.

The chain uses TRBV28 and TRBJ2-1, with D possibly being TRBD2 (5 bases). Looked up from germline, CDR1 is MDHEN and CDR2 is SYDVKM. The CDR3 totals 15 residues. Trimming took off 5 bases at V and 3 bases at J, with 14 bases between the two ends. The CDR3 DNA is TGTGCCAGCAGTACCACTAGTATTCTCTACAATGAGCAGTTCTTC. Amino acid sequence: CASSTTSILYNEQFF.

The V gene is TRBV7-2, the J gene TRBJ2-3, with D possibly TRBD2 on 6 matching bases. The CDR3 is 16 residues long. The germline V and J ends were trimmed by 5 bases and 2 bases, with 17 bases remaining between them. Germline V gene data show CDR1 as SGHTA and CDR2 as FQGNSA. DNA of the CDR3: TGTGCCAGCAGCCTAAGTGGGGGGACGGCCACAGATACGCAGTATTTT. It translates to CASSLSGGTATDTQYF.

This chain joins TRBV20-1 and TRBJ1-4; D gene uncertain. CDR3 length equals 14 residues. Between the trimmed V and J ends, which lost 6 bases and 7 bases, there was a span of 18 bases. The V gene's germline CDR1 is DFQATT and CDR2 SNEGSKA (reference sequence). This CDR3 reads CSATSGPTSEKLFF. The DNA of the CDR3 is TGCAGTGCGACGAGCGGGCCCACAAGTGAAAAACTGTTTTTT.

For the CDR3, the DNA is TGTGCCAGCAGTTACGCGAGCGGGAGCCCAACAGATACGCAGTATTTT. Translating gives CASSYASGSPTDTQYF. The chain employs TRBV6-2 or TRBV6-3 and TRBJ2-3, with TRBD2 matching over 8 bases. The CDR3 extends over 16 amino acids. Germline V gene lookup returns CDR1 MNHEY and CDR2 SVGEGT. J lost 3 bases, V lost 2 bases, and 7 bases had no gene match.

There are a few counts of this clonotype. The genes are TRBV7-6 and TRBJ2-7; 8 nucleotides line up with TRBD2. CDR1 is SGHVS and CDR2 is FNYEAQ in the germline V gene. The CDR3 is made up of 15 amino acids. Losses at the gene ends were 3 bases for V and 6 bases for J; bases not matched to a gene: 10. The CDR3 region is CASSLRGAALSEQYF. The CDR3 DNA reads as TGTGCCAGCAGCTTGCGGGGGGCCGCTCTCTCCGAGCAGTACTTC. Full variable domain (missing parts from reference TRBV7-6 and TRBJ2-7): GAGVSQSPRYKVTKRGQDVALRCDPISGHVSLYWYRQALGQGPEFLTYFNYEAQQDKSGLPNDRFSAERPEGSISTLTIQRTEQRDSAMYRCASSLRGAALSEQYFGPGTRLTVT.

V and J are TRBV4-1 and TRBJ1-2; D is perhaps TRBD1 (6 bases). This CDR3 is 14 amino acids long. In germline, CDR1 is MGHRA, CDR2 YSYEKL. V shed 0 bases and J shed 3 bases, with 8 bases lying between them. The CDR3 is CASSQERGDYGYTF. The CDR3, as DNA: TGCGCCAGCAGCCAAGAGAGGGGGGACTATGGCTACACCTTC.

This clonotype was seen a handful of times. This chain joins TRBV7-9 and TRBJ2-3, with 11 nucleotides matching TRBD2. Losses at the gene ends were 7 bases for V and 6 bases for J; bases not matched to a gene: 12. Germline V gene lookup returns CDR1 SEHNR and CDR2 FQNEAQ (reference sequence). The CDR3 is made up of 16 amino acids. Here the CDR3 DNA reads TGTGCCAGCACCTTCGGAAACCTAGCGGGGGGCGATACGCAGTATTTT. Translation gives CASTFGNLAGGDTQYF.

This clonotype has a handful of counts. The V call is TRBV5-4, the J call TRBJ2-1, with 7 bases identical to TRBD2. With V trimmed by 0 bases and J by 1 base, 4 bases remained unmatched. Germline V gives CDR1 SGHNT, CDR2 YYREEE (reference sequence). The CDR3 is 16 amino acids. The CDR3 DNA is TGTGCCAGCAGCTTGGGTCTAGCGGAGTCCTACAATGAGCAGTTCTTC. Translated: CASSLGLAESYNEQFF.

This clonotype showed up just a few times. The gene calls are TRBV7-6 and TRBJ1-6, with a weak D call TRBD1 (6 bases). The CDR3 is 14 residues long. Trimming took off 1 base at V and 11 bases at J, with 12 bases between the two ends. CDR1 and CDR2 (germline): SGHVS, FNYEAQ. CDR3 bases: TGTGCCAGCAGCTTAGGGACAGAAAAAGCACCCCTCCACTTT. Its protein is CASSLGTEKAPLHF.

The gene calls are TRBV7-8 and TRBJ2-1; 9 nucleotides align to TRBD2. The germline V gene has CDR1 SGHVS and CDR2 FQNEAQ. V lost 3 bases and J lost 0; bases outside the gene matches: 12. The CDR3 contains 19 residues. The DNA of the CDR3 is TGTGCCAGCAGCTTCGTCTTTGCGGGAGGGGCAAGCTCCTACAATGAGCAGTTCTTC. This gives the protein CASSFVFAGGASSYNEQFF.

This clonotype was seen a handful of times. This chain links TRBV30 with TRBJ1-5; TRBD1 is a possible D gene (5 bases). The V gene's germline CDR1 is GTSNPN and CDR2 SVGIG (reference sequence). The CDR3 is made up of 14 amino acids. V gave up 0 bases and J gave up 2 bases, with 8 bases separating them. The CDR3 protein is CAWSVQAGNQPQHF. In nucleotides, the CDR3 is TGTGCCTGGAGTGTACAGGCCGGCAATCAGCCCCAGCATTTT. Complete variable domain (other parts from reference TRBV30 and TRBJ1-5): SQTIHQWPATLVQPVGSPLSLECTVEGTSNPNLYWYRQAAGRGLQLLFYSVGIGQISSEVPQNLSASRPQDRQFILSSKKLLLSDSGFYLCAWSVQAGNQPQHFGDGTRLSIL.

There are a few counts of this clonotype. The CDR3 DNA reads as TGTGCCAGCTCGACCGCCACCTACGAGCAGTACTTC. It codes for CASSTATYEQYF. The chain is built from TRBV18 and TRBJ2-7; D gene unclear. V was trimmed by 6 bases and J by 2 bases, leaving 8 bases between them. The CDR3 extends over 12 amino acids. Germline values: CDR1 KGHSH, CDR2 LQKENI. Full variable domain (rest looked up from reference TRBV18 and TRBJ2-7): NAGVMQNPRHLVRRRGQEARLRCSPMKGHSHVYWYRQLPEEGLKFMVYLQKENIIDESGMPKERFSAEFPKEGPSILRIQQVVRGDSAAYFCASSTATYEQYFGPGTRLTVT.

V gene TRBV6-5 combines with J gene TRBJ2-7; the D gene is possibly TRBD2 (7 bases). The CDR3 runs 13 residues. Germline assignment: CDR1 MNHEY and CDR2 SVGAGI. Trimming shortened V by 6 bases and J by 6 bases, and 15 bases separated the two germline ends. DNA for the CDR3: TGTGCCAGCAGCTGGAAGGGGGGGATCGAGCAGTACTTC. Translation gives CASSWKGGIEQYF.

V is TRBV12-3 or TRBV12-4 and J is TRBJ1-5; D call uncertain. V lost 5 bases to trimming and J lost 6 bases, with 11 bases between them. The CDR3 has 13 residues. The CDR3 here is CASSPRQPQPQHF. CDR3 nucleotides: TGTGCCAGCAGTCCCCGGCAGCCTCAGCCCCAGCATTTT.

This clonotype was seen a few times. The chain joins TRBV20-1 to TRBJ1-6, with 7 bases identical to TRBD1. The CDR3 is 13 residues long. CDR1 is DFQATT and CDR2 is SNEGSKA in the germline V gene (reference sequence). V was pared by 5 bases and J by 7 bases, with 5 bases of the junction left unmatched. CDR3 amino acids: CSASGQLNSPLHF. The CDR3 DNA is TGCAGTGCTTCGGGACAGCTGAATTCACCCCTCCACTTT.

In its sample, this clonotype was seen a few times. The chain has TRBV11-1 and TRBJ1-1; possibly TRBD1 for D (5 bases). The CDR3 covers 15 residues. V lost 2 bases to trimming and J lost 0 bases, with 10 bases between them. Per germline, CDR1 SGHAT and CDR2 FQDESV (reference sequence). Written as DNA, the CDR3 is TGTGCCAGCAGCTTACAGGGTGTAATGAACACTGAAGCTTTCTTT. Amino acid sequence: CASSLQGVMNTEAFF. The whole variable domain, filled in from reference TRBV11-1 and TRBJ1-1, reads EAEVAQSPRYKITEKSQAVAFWCDPISGHATLYWYRQILGQGPELLVQFQDESVVDDSQLPKDRFSAERLKGVDSTLKIQPAELGDSAMYLCASSLQGVMNTEAFFGQGTRLTVV.

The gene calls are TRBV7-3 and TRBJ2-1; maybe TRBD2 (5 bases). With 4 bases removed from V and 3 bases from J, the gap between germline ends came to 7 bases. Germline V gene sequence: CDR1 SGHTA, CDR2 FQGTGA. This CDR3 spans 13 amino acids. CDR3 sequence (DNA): TGTGCCAGCAGCTGGAGCGGCTACAATGAGCAGTTCTTC. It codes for CASSWSGYNEQFF.

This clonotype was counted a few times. CDR3 sequence (DNA): TGCAGCGCAAATCCCCCAGGGGGCGCGAAGCAGTACTTC. The encoded protein is CSANPPGGAKQYF. The chain has TRBV29-1 and TRBJ2-7; 8 bases are a match to TRBD1. With V trimmed by 7 bases and J by 8 bases, 13 bases remained unmatched. Germline CDR1 SQVTM, CDR2 ANQGSEA. There are 13 residues in the CDR3.

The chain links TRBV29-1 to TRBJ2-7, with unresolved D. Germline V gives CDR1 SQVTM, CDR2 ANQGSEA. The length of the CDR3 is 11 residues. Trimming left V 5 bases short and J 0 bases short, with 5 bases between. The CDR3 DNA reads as TGCAGCGTTAGCAGCTCCTACGAGCAGTACTTC. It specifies CSVSSSYEQYF.

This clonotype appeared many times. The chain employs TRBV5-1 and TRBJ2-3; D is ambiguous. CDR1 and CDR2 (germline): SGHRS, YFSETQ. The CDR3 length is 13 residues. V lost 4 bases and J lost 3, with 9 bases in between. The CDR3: CASSLVGTDTQYF. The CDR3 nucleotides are TGCGCCAGCAGCCTAGTGGGAACAGATACGCAGTATTTT.